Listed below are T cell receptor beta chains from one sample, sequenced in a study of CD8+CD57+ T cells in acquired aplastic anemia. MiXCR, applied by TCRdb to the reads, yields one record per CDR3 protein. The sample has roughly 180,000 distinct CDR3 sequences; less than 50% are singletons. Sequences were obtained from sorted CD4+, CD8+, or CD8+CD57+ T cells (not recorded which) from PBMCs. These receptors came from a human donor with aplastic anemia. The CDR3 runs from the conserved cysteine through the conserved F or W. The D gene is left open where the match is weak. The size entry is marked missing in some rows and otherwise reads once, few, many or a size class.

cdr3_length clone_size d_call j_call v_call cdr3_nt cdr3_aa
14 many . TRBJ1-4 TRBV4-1 TGCGCCAGCAGCCAAAGGGAGATCGGTGAAAAACTGTTTTTT CASSQREIGEKLFF
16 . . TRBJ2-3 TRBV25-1 TGTGCCAGCCTAGATAGTACGGGCTACAGATACGCAGTCCCGTATTTT CASLDSTGYRYAVPYF
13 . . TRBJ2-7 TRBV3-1 TGTGCCAGCAGACGCACAGGGTCCTACGAGCAGTACTTC CASRRTGSYEQYF
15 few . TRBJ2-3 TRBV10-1 TGCGCCAGCAGTGATACAGGGGAGGGCACAGATACGCAGTATTTT CASSDTGEGTDTQYF
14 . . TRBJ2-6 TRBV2 TGTGCCAGCAAAAAGAGCTCTGGGGCCAACGTCCTGACTTTC CASKKSSGANVLTF
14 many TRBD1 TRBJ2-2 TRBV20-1 TGCAGTGCGCGGGGGACAGGGTTGAACGGGGAGCTGTTTTTT CSARGTGLNGELFF
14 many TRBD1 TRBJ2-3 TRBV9 TGTGCCAGCAGCACCAATACAGGGGGAGATACGCAGTATTTT CASSTNTGGDTQYF
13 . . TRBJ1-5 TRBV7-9 TGTGCCAGCAGCTTCCACGGGGATCAGCCCCAGCATTTT CASSFHGDQPQHF
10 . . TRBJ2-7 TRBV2 TGTGCCAGCAGTGTCGGGGAGCAGTACTTC CASSVGEQYF
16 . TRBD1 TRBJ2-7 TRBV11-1 TGTGCCAGCAGCCAGTTGGGACAGTCGTACTCCTACGAACGGTACTTC CASSQLGQSYSYERYF
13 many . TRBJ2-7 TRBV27 TGTGCCAGCAGTTTAAAATTCTCCTACGAGCAGTACTTC CASSLKFSYEQYF
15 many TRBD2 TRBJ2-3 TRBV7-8 TGTGCCAGCAGCTTAGAGAGACTAGCCGCAGATACGCAGTATTTT CASSLERLAADTQYF
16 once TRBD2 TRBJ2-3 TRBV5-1 TGCGCCAGCAGCACCTATTTAGCGGGACCCACAGATACGCAGTATTTT CASSTYLAGPTDTQYF
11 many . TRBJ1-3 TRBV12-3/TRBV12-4 TGTGCCAGCAGTCCCAAAAACACCATATATTTT CASSPKNTIYF
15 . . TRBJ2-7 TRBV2 TGTGCCAGCAGTATAGGAAACCCCCTACGGGCCGAGCAGTACTTC CASSIGNPLRAEQYF
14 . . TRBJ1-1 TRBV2 TGTGCCAGCACTAACAGCGGGGGGAACACTGAAGCTTTCTTT CASTNSGGNTEAFF
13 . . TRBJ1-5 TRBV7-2 TGTGCCAGCAGCTTAGAACCGACTCAGCCCCAGCATTTT CASSLEPTQPQHF
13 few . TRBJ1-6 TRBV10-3 TGTGCCATCTCTTACGACAATAATTCACCCCTCCACTTT CAISYDNNSPLHF
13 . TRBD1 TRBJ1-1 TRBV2 TGTGCCAGTGCTGGGAACAGGGGGACTGAAGCTTTCTTT CASAGNRGTEAFF
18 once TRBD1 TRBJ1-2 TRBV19 TGTGCCAGTAGTCTCTCCTGGGACAGAATCTCCGCTAACTATGGCTACACCTTC CASSLSWDRISANYGYTF
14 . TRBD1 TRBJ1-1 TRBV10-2 TGCGCCAGCAGTTCAACAGGGGCAGACACTGAAGCTTTCTTT CASSSTGADTEAFF
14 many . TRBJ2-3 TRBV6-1 TGTGCCAGCAGTGAAGCTCGGGGGCGAGATACGCAGTATTTT CASSEARGRDTQYF
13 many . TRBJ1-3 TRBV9 TGTGCCAGCAGCGTAGACCAGATAAACACCATATATTTT CASSVDQINTIYF
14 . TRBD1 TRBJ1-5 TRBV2 TGTGCCAGCAGTACTGGACAGGGCAATCAGCCCCAGCATTTT CASSTGQGNQPQHF
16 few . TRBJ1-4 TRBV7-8 TGTGCCAGCAGCCCCCGACGACTGGCCGGGAATGAGAAACTGTCTTTT CASSPRRLAGNEKLSF
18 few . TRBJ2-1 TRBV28 TGTGCCAGCAGTTCATCTGTAATTCGGGGGGCATCCTACAATGAGCAGTTCTTC CASSSSVIRGASYNEQFF
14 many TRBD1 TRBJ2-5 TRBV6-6 TGTGCCAGCAGGGTGGGGGACAGGGGTGAGACCCAGTACTTC CASRVGDRGETQYF
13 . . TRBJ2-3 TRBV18 TGTGCCAGCTCACACTCAAGCACAGATACGCAGTATTTT CASSHSSTDTQYF